Sequencing of this T cell receptor (beta chain) was carried out in a study of T cells in severe cutaneous drug reactions. Overall study: RegiSCAR criteria gave all enrolled patients a probable or definite SJS/TEN or DRESS diagnosis. Blister fluids or cells and PBMC were collected from patients in acute or recovery stage.

Sequenced patients had Stevens-Johnson syndrome or toxic epidermal necrolysis caused by carbamazepine. Blood repertoires came from roughly five Han Chinese and about six European CBZ-SJS/TEN patients. The germline gives CDR1 SQVTM, CDR2 ANQGSEA. The CDR3 length is 13 residues. TCR subtype-specific primers in iRepertoire multiplex PCR prepared libraries for bulk and single-cell sequencing. Primers for V, D and J regions amplified bulk TCR beta libraries. TCRdb reanalyzed the multiplex PCR reads and collapses them to one entry per CDR3 protein, without DNA. Listed are fewer than 2,000 distinct CDR3 sequences; roughly 31% falls within the top ten.

Sequencing was carried out using PBMCs. The source of this sequence is a human donor with Stevens-Johnson syndrome, a severe cutaneous drug reaction. V and J are TRBV29-1 and TRBJ2-7; TCRdb returns TRBD1, unconfirmable since there is no DNA. The CDR3 sequence: CSVRDRGSYEQYF.